The 31 T cell receptor beta chains reported below all come from one sample, sequenced in a study of blood T cells in healthy people across ages. The second PCR ran about 6 to 12 cycles with a sample-barcoded 5' primer and J-beta primers. TCRdb re-derived calls from the 5' RACE reads in MiXCR, one entry per CDR3 protein. The table lists roughly 500,000 distinct CDR3 sequences, 27% of them singletons. The sample taken for sequencing was blood. These receptor sequences come from a woman aged 65 to 85 in good health.

This clonotype came up a few times. V is TRBV7-2 and J is TRBJ2-5; D unresolved. The DNA end lines up better with TRBJ2-1; the J call may be wrong. This CDR3 region has 12 residues. The germline gives CDR1 SGHTA, CDR2 FQGNSA. The CDR3 DNA follows: TGTGCCAGCAGCGTCAGTTTGGGCGTGCAGTTCTTC. It yields the protein CASSVSLGVQFF.

V usage is TRBV30 and J usage is TRBJ1-4, with D perhaps matching TRBD1 (5 bases). The V end was cut by 3 bases, the J end by 6 bases, with 8 bases between. The CDR3 spans 12 residues. The germline CDR1 and CDR2 sequences are GTSNPN and SVGIG (reference sequence). This CDR3 reads CAWSRVDEKLFF. Here the CDR3 DNA reads TGTGCCTGGAGCAGGGTGGATGAAAAACTGTTTTTT.

This clonotype has just a few counts. The chain combines TRBV20-1 with TRBJ1-2; D remains unclear. The CDR3 is 13 amino acids. Germline V gives CDR1 DFQATT, CDR2 SNEGSKA (reference sequence). Trimming stripped 0 bases from V and 0 bases from J, with 5 bases between. Written as DNA, the CDR3 is TGCAGTGCTAGAGACAACACTAACTATGGCTACACCTTC. Residues: CSARDNTNYGYTF.

The chain carries TRBV20-1 and TRBJ2-5, with 7 bases matching TRBD1. V lost 4 bases to trimming and J lost 1 base; unmatched junction nucleotides: 3. CDR1 and CDR2 from the germline V gene are DFQATT and SNEGSKA (reference sequence). The CDR3 covers 13 residues. The CDR3 here is CSATRDSQETQYF. The DNA for the CDR3 is TGCAGTGCTACCAGGGACAGCCAAGAGACCCAGTACTTC.

This clonotype was seen only a few times. This sequence joins TRBV2 and TRBJ2-3, with 10 bases matching TRBD1. V trimming: 11 bases; J trimming: 1 base; junction bases outside the gene matches: 9. In germline, CDR1 is SNHLY, CDR2 FYNNEI. The CDR3 loop spans 15 amino acids. For the CDR3, the DNA is TGTGCCGCGACCCGGGACAGGGGACGCACAGATACGCAGTATTTT. Translation: CAATRDRGRTDTQYF. The whole variable domain, filled in from reference TRBV2 and TRBJ2-3, reads EPEVTQTPSHQVTQMGQEVILRCVPISNHLYFYWYRQILGQKVEFLVSFYNNEISEKSEIFDDQFSVERPDGSNFTLKIRSTKLEDSAMYFCAATRDRGRTDTQYFGPGTRLTVL.

The CDR3 reads CASSEGPLQETQYF. The CDR3 region has the DNA TGTGCCAGCAGTGAGGGCCCACTCCAAGAGACCCAGTACTTC. V is TRBV2 and J is TRBJ2-5; D remains unclear. Germline CDR1 is SNHLY and CDR2 is FYNNEI. The CDR3 covers 14 residues. Trimming removed 3 bases from V and 1 base from J, with 9 bases in between. The whole variable domain, remainder taken from reference TRBV2 and TRBJ2-5, is EPEVTQTPSHQVTQMGQEVILRCVPISNHLYFYWYRQILGQKVEFLVSFYNNEISEKSEIFDDQFSVERPDGSNFTLKIRSTKLEDSAMYFCASSEGPLQETQYFGPGTRLLVL.

This chain connects TRBV20-1 to TRBJ1-5; no firm D call. The germline CDR1 and CDR2 sequences are DFQATT and SNEGSKA (reference sequence). This CDR3 has 14 amino acids. Deletions cut 2 bases from V and 0 bases from J, with 8 bases between. CDR3 coding DNA: TGCAGTGCTAGAAGAGGGCATAGCAATCAGCCCCAGCATTTT. Translated, it gives CSARRGHSNQPQHF.

The chain couples TRBV29-1 to TRBJ1-2; no definite D call. The CDR3 is 9 residues long. Germline V gene sequence: CDR1 SQVTM, CDR2 ANQGSEA. V lost 4 bases to trimming and J lost 8 bases, with 5 bases between them. The CDR3 region has the DNA TGCAGCGTTGGTTCCGGCTACACCTTC. It codes for CSVGSGYTF.

A few counts support this clonotype. The chain has TRBV19 and TRBJ1-2, with D perhaps TRBD1 (5 bases). The CDR3 spans 13 residues. Looked up from germline, CDR1 is LNHDA and CDR2 is SQIVND (reference sequence). V gave up 8 bases and J gave up 1 base, with 11 bases separating them. The CDR3 sequence: CASGAGLNYGYTF. The CDR3 DNA follows: TGTGCCAGTGGGGCAGGCCTTAACTATGGCTACACCTTC.

CDR3 sequence (DNA): TGTGCCAGCAGCAAAGCGGCTGCGAACTATGAAAAACTGTTTTTT. Translation gives CASSKAAANYEKLFF. This chain links TRBV21-1 with TRBJ1-4. TRBV21-1 is assigned pseudogene status. CDR3 size: 15 residues.

The table lists this clonotype with a few counts. The V and J genes are TRBV4-2 and TRBJ2-5; perhaps D is TRBD1 or TRBD2 (7 bases each). Germline CDR1 LGHNA, CDR2 YNFKEQ. V was clipped by 4 bases and J by 5 bases, with 17 bases between them. This CDR3 is built from 15 residues. The DNA of the CDR3 is TGTGCCAGCAGCCTTGCGACAGGGAGGGAGGAGACCCAGTACTTC. Amino acid sequence: CASSLATGREETQYF.

The V call is TRBV18, the J call TRBJ2-1, with D perhaps TRBD1 (5 bases). Germline V gene data show CDR1 as KGHSH and CDR2 as LQKENI. Trimming took off 2 bases at V and 10 bases at J, with 12 bases between the two ends. CDR3 size: 13 residues. CDR3: CASSPGARSEQFF. The CDR3 DNA reads TGTGCCAGCTCACCAGGGGCGAGGAGCGAGCAGTTCTTC.

A few counts support this clonotype. CDR3: CASSRGTMGLVVPRTDTQYF. CDR3 coding DNA: TGTGCCAGCAGCCGTGGGACCATGGGACTAGTAGTGCCCCGTACAGATACGCAGTATTTT. The V call is TRBV11-2, the J call TRBJ2-3; TRBD2 matches 8 bases. The trim removed 5 bases at V and 3 bases at J, leaving 22 bases unmatched. The CDR3 covers 20 residues. The V gene's germline CDR1 is SGHAT and CDR2 FQNNGV. The full variable domain, rest sourced from reference TRBV11-2 and TRBJ2-3, is EAGVAQSPRYKIIEKRQSVAFWCNPISGHATLYWYQQILGQGPKLLIQFQNNGVVDDSQLPKDRFSAERLKGVDSTLKIQPAKLEDSAVYLCASSRGTMGLVVPRTDTQYFGPGTRLTVL.

CDR3: CASSRGGPQTQYF. DNA of the CDR3: TGTGCCAGCAGCCGTGGGGGGCCGCAGACCCAGTACTTC. The rearrangement joins TRBV5-5 to TRBJ2-5; D possibly matches TRBD1 or TRBD2 (6 bases each). Trimming removed 4 bases at V and 6 bases at J, with 13 bases between. Germline V gene lookup returns CDR1 SGHKS and CDR2 YYEKEE (reference sequence). There are 13 residues in the CDR3.

The V gene is TRBV12-3 or TRBV12-4, the J gene TRBJ1-1; D is ambiguous. CDR3 length: 13 amino acids. V shed 5 bases and J shed 1 base, with 8 bases lying between them. In DNA form, the CDR3 reads TGTGCCAGCAGTAATACAGCGAACACTGAAGCTTTCTTT. Amino acids: CASSNTANTEAFF.

V gene TRBV3-1 combines with J gene TRBJ2-3; D is unresolved. This CDR3 contains 14 residues. V lost 2 bases, J lost 2 bases, and 8 bases lay in between. Germline V gene data show CDR1 as LGHDT and CDR2 as YNNKEL (reference sequence). CDR3 DNA sequence: TGTGCCAGCAGCCAAACTTGGCCCACAGATACGCAGTATTTT. It specifies CASSQTWPTDTQYF.

This chain joins TRBV6-1 and TRBJ1-4; no clear D gene. CDR3 length: 14 residues. Germline-derived CDR1 and CDR2 are MNHNS and SASEGT. V was cut by 1 base and J by 4 bases, with 7 bases left in between. The CDR3 reads CASSEVSVNEKLFF. In DNA form, the CDR3 reads TGTGCCAGCAGTGAAGTGTCAGTTAATGAAAAACTGTTTTTT.

The gene calls are TRBV3-1 and TRBJ2-4; the match to TRBD1 covers 9 bases. Germline CDR1 is LGHDT and CDR2 is YNNKEL (reference sequence). This CDR3 is 19 amino acids long. Trimming at V came to 6 bases and at J to 6 bases, leaving 21 bases not matched to a gene. This CDR3 is CASSRLDRGKFSERNIQYF. CDR3 nucleotide sequence: TGTGCCAGCAGTAGGTTGGACAGGGGCAAATTTTCCGAAAGAAACATTCAGTACTTC.

The table lists this clonotype with many counts. This chain uses TRBV5-1 with TRBJ2-5; the D is unclear. CDR3 length: 13 residues. Germline V gene sequence: CDR1 SGHRS, CDR2 YFSETQ. V lost 4 bases, J lost 5 bases, and 12 bases lay in between. The DNA for the CDR3 is TGCGCCAGCAGCCTCAGATCCGGGGAGACCCAGTACTTC. It translates to CASSLRSGETQYF.

A few counts support this clonotype. This chain links TRBV4-2 with TRBJ2-2; D remains unclear. Trimming removed 2 bases at V and 6 bases at J, with 10 bases between. This CDR3 contains 14 residues. Germline V lookup: CDR1 LGHNA, CDR2 YNFKEQ. CDR3 loop: CASSQLTQPGELFF. Written as DNA, the CDR3 is TGTGCCAGCAGCCAATTGACACAGCCCGGGGAGCTGTTTTTT.

This clonotype was counted many times. This chain connects TRBV5-1 to TRBJ2-7; D unresolved. The CDR3 is 13 amino acids. CDR1 SGHRS and CDR2 YFSETQ come from the germline V gene. Trimming stripped 2 bases from V and 4 bases from J, with 10 bases between. The CDR3 is CASSLGLGYEQYF. The CDR3 DNA reads TGCGCCAGCAGCTTAGGTCTTGGGTACGAGCAGTACTTC. Full variable domain (missing parts from reference TRBV5-1 and TRBJ2-7): KAGVTQTPRYLIKTRGQQVTLSCSPISGHRSVSWYQQTPGQGLQFLFEYFSETQRNKGNFPGRFSGRQFSNSRSEMNVSTLELGDSALYLCASSLGLGYEQYFGPGTRLTVT.

This clonotype has more than one count but fewer than ten. The chain combines TRBV4-2 with TRBJ2-2; maybe TRBD1 (5 bases). V lost 1 base and J 5 bases, leaving 8 bases between the germline ends. This CDR3 is 14 amino acids long. Germline-derived CDR1 and CDR2 are LGHNA and YNFKEQ. For the CDR3, the DNA is TGTGCCAGCAGCCAAGTTCGACAGACCGGGGAGCTGTTTTTT. This gives the protein CASSQVRQTGELFF.

This clonotype was counted at least ten times. The rearrangement uses TRBV7-2 and TRBJ2-1, with D possibly being TRBD2 (7 bases). Trimming cost V 5 bases and J 7 bases, with 18 bases left between them. This CDR3 is 15 amino acids long. CDR1 and CDR2 from the germline V gene are SGHTA and FQGNSA. For the CDR3, the DNA is TGTGCCAGCAGCCCTAGAGGGGGGGGGAATAATGAGCAGTTCTTC. This translates into CASSPRGGGNNEQFF.

The rearrangement joins TRBV15 to TRBJ1-2, with a possible D match to TRBD1 (5 bases). The germline V gene has CDR1 LNHNV and CDR2 YYDKDF (reference sequence). V dropped 0 bases and J dropped 6 bases, with 23 bases sitting between them. The CDR3 sequence is 18 residues long. The CDR3: CATSREAYWGTLTDGYTF. CDR3 in DNA: TGTGCCACCAGCAGAGAGGCGTACTGGGGCACCCTGACGGATGGCTACACCTTC.

In DNA form, the CDR3 reads TGTGCCAGCAGTTTTGGGCAGGGAGATAATTCACCCCTCCACTTT. Protein: CASSFGQGDNSPLHF. The chain links TRBV6-6 to TRBJ1-6, with a possible D match to TRBD1 (5 bases). The CDR3 totals 15 residues. Germline CDR1 reads MNHNY; CDR2 reads SVGAGI (reference sequence). V was pared by 4 bases and J by 5 bases, with 12 bases between.

Concerning this clonotype itself: An end of the junction does not agree with germline; a read error may underlie this. This rearrangement joins TRBV4-3 to TRBJ2-5, with D possibly being TRBD2 (6 bases). Judging by the DNA end, TRBJ2-1 fits better; the J call may be wrong. CDR1 and CDR2 (germline): LGHNA, YSLEER. This CDR3 region has 15 residues. The CDR3 spells CASSQQLASHNEQFF. In nucleotides, the CDR3 is TGCGCCAGCAGCCAACAACTAGCCTCCCACAATGAGCAGTTCTTC.

This clonotype came up a few times. The rearrangement uses TRBV4-3 and TRBJ1-4; a possible D gene is TRBD1 (6 bases). Germline CDR1 reads LGHNA; CDR2 reads YSLEER. With 4 bases removed from V and 4 bases from J, the gap between germline ends came to 16 bases. This CDR3 comprises 16 residues. CDR3 DNA sequence: TGCGCCAGCAGCCTCCTGACCGGGACAAATAATGAAAAACTGTTTTTT. Its translation is CASSLLTGTNNEKLFF.

This clonotype was counted a few times. The chain's CDR3 is CASSQGEGGSYGYTF. The CDR3, as DNA: TGCGCCAGCAGCCAAGGGGAGGGCGGTAGCTATGGCTACACCTTC. The chain is built from TRBV4-3 and TRBJ1-2; no definite D call. The ends were cut back, 1 base at V and 4 bases at J, with 13 bases in the middle. The CDR3 extends over 15 amino acids. Germline lookup yields CDR1 LGHNA and CDR2 YSLEER.

The J gene is TRBJ1-5, the V gene TRBV20-1; no clear D. CDR1 is DFQATT, CDR2 SNEGSKA, per germline (reference sequence). Trimming removed 5 bases at V and 0 bases at J, with 5 bases between. This CDR3 region has 12 residues. The CDR3 reads CSAALSNQPQHF. CDR3 nucleotide sequence: TGCAGTGCTGCGCTTAGCAATCAGCCCCAGCATTTT.

This clonotype showed up just a few times. The chain couples TRBV20-1 to TRBJ2-3, with a possible D match to TRBD1 (5 bases). The V end lost 6 bases, the J end lost 9 bases, and 13 bases lay between the germline ends. The V gene's germline CDR1 is DFQATT and CDR2 SNEGSKA (reference sequence). The CDR3 covers 11 residues. The CDR3 spells CSARPGSTQYF. CDR3 DNA: TGCAGTGCACGTCCAGGGTCGACGCAGTATTTT.

The sample holds a few counts of this clonotype. The rearrangement uses TRBV20-1 and TRBJ1-2; D gene ambiguous. The length of the CDR3 is 14 residues. CDR1 is DFQATT and CDR2 is SNEGSKA in the germline V gene (reference sequence). V was shortened by 0 bases and J by 4 bases, with 12 bases between the two germline ends. The CDR3, as DNA: TGCAGTGCTAGAGAGCAGGCCCCCTTCTATGGCTACACCTTC. Protein: CSAREQAPFYGYTF.